The 21 T cell receptor beta chains listed next were all sequenced from one sample in a study of T cell responses to AZD1222 COVID-19 vaccine. Using immunoSEQ multiplex PCR, the repertoire was profiled, and TCRdb retains in-frame clones only, with some absent. The sample holds under 140,000 clones; about 94% are singletons and the top ten take roughly 3.1%. The starting material was peripheral blood, obtained 28 days after the second AZD1222 dose. The origin of the receptors is an adult who received the AZD1222 COVID-19 vaccine.

The gene calls are TRBV7-9 and TRBJ1-2; no reliable D call. The CDR3 is made up of 19 amino acids. The V and J ends lost 1 base and 2 bases respectively, with 23 bases between them. Germline CDR1 reads SEHNR; CDR2 reads FQNEAQ (reference sequence). The CDR3 spells CASSLDQISRVRSNYGYTF. CDR3 nucleotides: TGTGCCAGCAGCTTAGACCAAATCTCGAGGGTAAGATCAAACTATGGCTACACCTTC. Variable domain in full (rest from reference TRBV7-9 and TRBJ1-2): DTGVSQNPRHKITKRGQNVTFRCDPISEHNRLYWYRQTLGQGPEFLTYFQNEAQLEKSRLLSDRFSAERPKGSFSTLEIQRTEQGDSAMYLCASSLDQISRVRSNYGYTFGSGTRLTVV.

V usage is TRBV28 and J usage is TRBJ1-2; D gene ambiguous. Germline lookup yields CDR1 MDHEN and CDR2 SYDVKM. The ends were cut back, 3 bases at V and 4 bases at J, with 9 bases in the middle. The CDR3 consists of 13 residues. The CDR3 loop reads CASSLEGSYGYTF. The CDR3 DNA follows: TGTGCCAGCAGTTTGGAGGGAAGCTATGGCTACACCTTC.

The J gene is TRBJ1-5, the V gene TRBV4-1; D might be TRBD1 (6 bases). CDR1 and CDR2 from the germline V gene are MGHRA and YSYEKL. CDR3 length equals 16 residues. Trimming stripped 3 bases from V and 1 base from J, with 13 bases between. CDR3 nucleotides: TGCGCCAGCAGCCACCCCAGGGGTGAGAGCAATCAGCCCCAGCATTTT. Protein: CASSHPRGESNQPQHF.

V and J are TRBV5-1 and TRBJ1-5; D unclear. In germline, CDR1 is SGHRS, CDR2 YFSETQ. This CDR3 contains 15 residues. V was trimmed by 5 bases and J by 0 bases, leaving 12 bases between them. The CDR3 spells CASRINGDSNQPQHF. The CDR3 nucleotides read TGCGCCAGCAGGATCAATGGTGATAGCAATCAGCCCCAGCATTTT.

The V call is TRBV5-1, the J call TRBJ1-2; maybe TRBD1 (6 bases). The CDR3 is 14 residues long. Germline-derived CDR1 and CDR2 are SGHRS and YFSETQ. Trimming stripped 1 base from V and 5 bases from J, with 12 bases between. This CDR3 is CASSLQTGPYGYTF. CDR3 bases: TGCGCCAGCAGCTTGCAAACAGGGCCGTATGGCTACACCTTC.

The chain links TRBV19 to TRBJ2-7; TRBD1 or TRBD2 may be the D gene (5 bases each). The V end lost 7 bases, the J end lost 2 bases, and 12 bases lay between the germline ends. This CDR3 spans 13 amino acids. Germline V gene lookup returns CDR1 LNHDA and CDR2 SQIVND (reference sequence). CDR3 protein: CASTGTGTYEQYF. The CDR3 nucleotides are TGTGCCAGTACCGGGACCGGAACCTACGAGCAGTACTTC.

This chain connects TRBV18 to TRBJ2-5, with a possible D match to TRBD1 (5 bases). CDR3 size: 14 residues. V lost 2 bases and J lost 4, with 11 bases in between. CDR1 is KGHSH, CDR2 LQKENI, per germline. CDR3 nucleotides: TGTGCCAGCTCACCAAGGCAGGGAAGAGAGACCCAGTACTTC. Translating it yields CASSPRQGRETQYF.

The chain has TRBV6-5 and TRBJ1-4, with TRBD1 matching 9 bases. The germline gives CDR1 MNHEY, CDR2 SVGAGI. The CDR3 covers 16 residues. The V gene end was trimmed by 0 bases and the J gene end by 5 bases; junction bases not matched to a gene: 4. The CDR3 DNA follows: TGTGCCAGCAGTTACTCGACGGGACAGGGCAATGAAAAACTGTTTTTT. Translating it yields CASSYSTGQGNEKLFF.

V usage is TRBV15 and J usage is TRBJ1-1; D remains unclear. This CDR3 region has 14 residues. The germline gives CDR1 LNHNV, CDR2 YYDKDF (reference sequence). Trimming took off 1 base at V and 0 bases at J, with 6 bases between the two ends. The CDR3 sequence: CATSRGSVNTEAFF. The CDR3 nucleotides read TGTGCCACCAGCAGAGGTAGCGTGAACACTGAAGCTTTCTTT.

The chain uses TRBV6-5 and TRBJ1-5; TRBD1 agrees at 9 bases. Germline V gene lookup returns CDR1 MNHEY and CDR2 SVGAGI. The CDR3 spans 14 residues. Trimming at V came to 4 bases and at J to 3 bases, leaving 1 base not matched to a gene. The CDR3 spells CASSWDRVNQPQHF. DNA for the CDR3: TGTGCCAGCAGTTGGGACAGGGTCAATCAGCCCCAGCATTTT.

This clone was seen a few times. V usage is TRBV12-3 or TRBV12-4 and J usage is TRBJ1-1; TRBD1 is a possible D gene (5 bases). The CDR3 extends over 13 amino acids. V lost 3 bases to trimming and J lost 1 base, with 6 bases between them. This CDR3 reads CASSFTGNTEAFF. CDR3 nucleotides: TGTGCCAGCAGTTTCACAGGGAACACTGAAGCTTTCTTT.

This chain joins TRBV28 and TRBJ2-1; TRBD1 aligns across 7 bases. In germline, CDR1 is MDHEN, CDR2 SYDVKM. CDR3 length: 18 residues. Trimming took 8 bases from V and 5 from J; bases not matched to a gene: 21. In DNA, the CDR3 is TGTGCCAGCCTCCCAGGGTTCAGGGGGAGTGGTTACAACAATGAGCAGTTCTTC. This translates into CASLPGFRGSGYNNEQFF.

This chain joins TRBV5-1 and TRBJ1-1; D might be TRBD1 (6 bases). The CDR3 is 15 residues long. With 7 bases removed from V and 1 base from J, the gap between germline ends came to 17 bases. CDR1 is SGHRS and CDR2 is YFSETQ in the germline V gene. The DNA of the CDR3 is TGCGCCAGCCACCCTCCCGGGACACCGAACACTGAAGCTTTCTTT. This sequence encodes CASHPPGTPNTEAFF.

This clone was counted once. The chain uses TRBV5-4 and TRBJ1-1; D remains ambiguous. Germline values: CDR1 SGHNT, CDR2 YYREEE (reference sequence). V was clipped by 2 bases and J by 0 bases, with 20 bases between them. This CDR3 has 18 amino acids. The CDR3 region has the DNA TGTGCCAGCAGCTTAATGGCCCGGACGGACCACATGAACACTGAAGCTTTCTTT. The encoded protein is CASSLMARTDHMNTEAFF.

J is TRBJ1-3 and V is TRBV9; D uncertain. This CDR3 is 14 amino acids long. CDR1 and CDR2 from the germline V gene are SGDLS and YYNGEE. Between the trimmed V and J ends, which lost 2 bases and 1 base, there was a span of 7 bases. As DNA, the CDR3 is TGTGCCAGCAGCGTGACGGGGTCTGGAAACACCATATATTTT. Amino acid sequence: CASSVTGSGNTIYF.

V usage is TRBV6-2 or TRBV6-3 and J usage is TRBJ2-1, with D unclear. The CDR3 is made up of 11 amino acids. CDR1 and CDR2 (germline): MNHEY, SVGEGT. The V end was cut by 5 bases, the J end by 2 bases, with 1 base between. Written as DNA, the CDR3 is TGTGCCAGCAGTCCCTACAATGAGCAGTTCTTC. Translating it yields CASSPYNEQFF.

This rearrangement joins TRBV19 to TRBJ1-1, with D hard to call. The V end was cut by 5 bases, the J end by 6 bases, with 10 bases between. Germline values: CDR1 LNHDA, CDR2 SQIVND (reference sequence). CDR3 size: 12 residues. The CDR3 DNA reads as TGTGCCAGTAGTCTCGGGCTTGCTGAAGCTTTCTTT. Its protein is CASSLGLAEAFF.

The genes are TRBV11-2 and TRBJ1-1; D gene ambiguous. There are 14 residues in the CDR3. Looked up from germline, CDR1 is SGHAT and CDR2 is FQNNGV. The V end lost 1 base, the J end lost 4 bases, and 10 bases lay between the germline ends. The CDR3: CASSLVSGSTEAFF. The CDR3 DNA follows: TGTGCCAGCAGCTTAGTTTCCGGGAGCACTGAAGCTTTCTTT.

The chain recombines TRBV29-1 with TRBJ1-1, with no clear D. V was clipped by 1 base and J by 0 bases, with 0 bases between them. The CDR3 is made up of 11 amino acids. Per germline, CDR1 SQVTM and CDR2 ANQGSEA. The CDR3, as DNA: TGCAGCGTTGAAGTGAACACTGAAGCTTTCTTT. Protein product: CSVEVNTEAFF.

The chain uses TRBV6-5 and TRBJ2-2; 9 bases are a match to TRBD2. Trimming took 4 bases from V and 5 from J; bases not matched to a gene: 8. CDR3 length: 16 amino acids. The germline gives CDR1 MNHEY, CDR2 SVGAGI. CDR3 residues: CASSSQGLAGTGELFF. The DNA for the CDR3 is TGTGCCAGCAGTTCACAGGGACTAGCTGGGACCGGGGAGCTGTTTTTT.

This clone was seen once. The chain carries TRBV5-4 and TRBJ1-6; 7 bases match TRBD1. CDR3 length: 17 residues. CDR1 is SGHNT, CDR2 YYREEE, per germline (reference sequence). V dropped 5 bases and J dropped 0; count of bases not matched to a gene: 8. The CDR3 nucleotides read TGTGCCAGCAGTCAAGCAGGGGGGAGCTCCTATAATTCACCCCTCCACTTT. Translation: CASSQAGGSSYNSPLHF.